One sample yielded the 18 T cell receptor beta chains listed below, sequenced in a study of blood T cell repertoires in COVID-19. Some clones are missing from TCRdb's copy, which holds only in-frame ones; the method was immunoSEQ multiplex PCR. The table records 200,000 to 300,000 clones, approximately 86% of them present only once. The sequencing input was peripheral blood. The source is a young man with active or convalescent COVID-19.

This rearrangement joins TRBV6-5 to TRBJ1-6, with no clear D. This CDR3 spans 13 amino acids. The V end lost 6 bases, the J end lost 9 bases, and 12 bases lay between the germline ends. CDR1 MNHEY and CDR2 SVGAGI come from the germline V gene. CDR3 DNA sequence: TGTGCCAGCAGACGCCGAGAGGTTTCACCCCTCCACTTT. As protein: CASRRREVSPLHF.

Points on this clone: The sample contains more than one DNA sequence encoding this CDR3. The V call is TRBV5-1, the J call TRBJ1-2; D is possibly TRBD1 (6 bases). There are 12 residues in the CDR3. Germline CDR1 and CDR2: SGHRS and YFSETQ. V gave up 1 base and J gave up 8 bases, with 9 bases separating them. The CDR3 DNA is TGCGCCAGCAGCTTGACAGGGTACGGCTACACCTTC. Translated: CASSLTGYGYTF.

The chain is built from TRBV29-1 and TRBJ1-2; no clear D. V dropped 3 bases and J dropped 5 bases, with 10 bases sitting between them. CDR3 length equals 12 residues. Germline V CDR1 and CDR2: SQVTM, ANQGSEA. CDR3 sequence: CSVEEGGYGYTF. The CDR3 nucleotides read TGCAGCGTTGAGGAGGGAGGGTATGGCTACACCTTC. The full variable domain, its missing parts supplied by reference TRBV29-1 and TRBJ1-2, is SAVISQKPSRDICQRGTSLTIQCQVDSQVTMMFWYRQQPGQSLTLIATANQGSEATYESGFVIDKFPISRPNLTFSTLTVSNMSPEDSSIYLCSVEEGGYGYTFGSGTRLTVV.

The chain links TRBV11-2 to TRBJ1-6; D is undetermined. Germline lookup yields CDR1 SGHAT and CDR2 FQNNGV. The CDR3 extends over 14 amino acids. The V end was cut by 2 bases, the J end by 2 bases, with 4 bases between. The CDR3 spells CASSLNTYNSPLHF. As DNA, the CDR3 is TGTGCCAGCAGCTTAAACACCTATAATTCACCCCTCCACTTT.

The chain has TRBV29-1 and TRBJ2-1, with D possibly matching TRBD1 (6 bases). The V end was cut by 5 bases, the J end by 7 bases, with 12 bases between. The germline V gene has CDR1 SQVTM and CDR2 ANQGSEA. The CDR3 is 12 residues long. The CDR3 sequence: CSVLGQLNEQFF. As DNA, the CDR3 is TGCAGCGTTCTAGGACAGCTAAATGAGCAGTTCTTC.

The chain uses TRBV15 and TRBJ2-5; no clear D. The CDR3 contains 13 residues. Trimming cost V 6 bases and J 4 bases, with 12 bases left between them. Germline CDR1 and CDR2: LNHNV and YYDKDF (reference sequence). The CDR3 region has the DNA TGTGCCACCAGTTCGGAGAACGGAGAGACCCAGTACTTC. It specifies CATSSENGETQYF.

The chain has TRBV7-9 and TRBJ1-2; D gene uncertain. The CDR3 totals 15 residues. The germline V gene has CDR1 SEHNR and CDR2 FQNEAQ (reference sequence). Trimming removed 3 bases from V and 6 bases from J, with 17 bases in between. CDR3 region: CASSFSLQQRDGYTF. CDR3 sequence (DNA): TGTGCCAGCAGCTTTAGTCTGCAACAACGGGATGGCTACACCTTC.

J is TRBJ2-7 and V is TRBV5-5; 13 positions match TRBD2. Germline loops: CDR1 SGHKS, CDR2 YYEKEE (reference sequence). V lost 3 bases, J lost 0 bases, and 0 bases stayed unmatched. There are 15 residues in the CDR3. The CDR3 loop is CASSWTSGSSYEQYF. In nucleotides, the CDR3 is TGTGCCAGCAGCTGGACTAGCGGGAGCTCCTACGAGCAGTACTTC.

This clone was recorded many times. The V call is TRBV27, the J call TRBJ2-7; D is perhaps TRBD1 (6 bases). The CDR3 contains 15 residues. Between the trimmed V and J ends, which lost 10 bases and 3 bases, there was a span of 22 bases. Germline assignment: CDR1 MNHEY and CDR2 SMNVEV (reference sequence). CDR3 nucleotide sequence: TGTGCCACCGAGGCCGGCCAGGGGCCGAACTACGAGCAGTACTTC. This translates into CATEAGQGPNYEQYF.

The rearrangement uses TRBV5-6 and TRBJ1-2, with 8 bases lining up with TRBD1. The ends lost 3 bases at V and 4 bases at J; junction bases unmatched: 2. The CDR3 consists of 13 residues. Germline CDR1 reads SGHDT; CDR2 reads YYEEEE. CDR3 nucleotide sequence: TGTGCCAGCAGCTGGGACAGGTTCTATGGCTACACCTTC. As protein: CASSWDRFYGYTF.

This chain links TRBV2 with TRBJ1-1, with 8 nucleotides matching TRBD1. This CDR3 has 15 amino acids. CDR1 SNHLY and CDR2 FYNNEI come from the germline V gene. V lost 6 bases and J lost 4; bases outside the gene matches: 10. In DNA, the CDR3 is TGTGCCAGCAGAGCTACAGGGGGATCGGGCACTGAAGCTTTCTTT. Translated, it gives CASRATGGSGTEAFF.

The V call is TRBV2, the J call TRBJ2-3, with D perhaps matching TRBD2 (6 bases). Trimming took 4 bases from V and 1 from J, leaving 12 bases between them. The CDR3 has 15 amino acids. Germline-derived CDR1 and CDR2 are SNHLY and FYNNEI. The DNA of the CDR3 is TGTGCCAGCAGTGGCGGGACTGCCGGCACAGATACGCAGTATTTT. It is translated as CASSGGTAGTDTQYF.

The chain has TRBV5-1 and TRBJ1-6; D is possibly TRBD1 (5 bases). Germline V gives CDR1 SGHRS, CDR2 YFSETQ. Trimming shortened V by 0 bases and J by 10 bases, and 23 bases separated the two germline ends. The CDR3 covers 18 residues. The CDR3, as DNA: TGCGCCAGCAGCTTGGAAGGGGCCAGGGACCCGGGGGACTCACCCCTCCACTTT. Its protein product is CASSLEGARDPGDSPLHF.

This clone was observed once. The chain recombines TRBV6-5 with TRBJ2-7; 7 nucleotides agree with TRBD1. J lost 6 bases, V lost 2 bases, and 10 bases had no gene match. The germline V gene encodes CDR1 MNHEY and CDR2 SVGAGI. There are 15 residues in the CDR3. Here the CDR3 reads CASSYGDRGLAEQYF. The CDR3 DNA reads as TGTGCCAGCAGTTACGGGGACAGAGGACTCGCCGAGCAGTACTTC.

The sample holds one count of this clone. V usage is TRBV4-1 and J usage is TRBJ1-2; weak D call: TRBD1 (6 bases). V lost 0 bases, J lost 4 bases, and 12 bases lay in between. The CDR3 runs 15 residues. The germline CDR1 and CDR2 sequences are MGHRA and YSYEKL. The CDR3 DNA follows: TGCGCCAGCAGCCAAGAAGGCAGGGGTCCCTATGGCTACACCTTC. Its protein is CASSQEGRGPYGYTF.

The chain recombines TRBV28 with TRBJ1-5, with 9 bases matching TRBD1. Germline V gene lookup returns CDR1 MDHEN and CDR2 SYDVKM. V shed 5 bases and J 5 bases; nucleotides not matched to a gene: 7. The CDR3 extends over 15 amino acids. In DNA form, the CDR3 reads TGTGCCAGCAGTCCCAAACAGGGGGCCCATCAGCCCCAGCATTTT. It is translated as CASSPKQGAHQPQHF.

This clone was counted a single time. The CDR3 DNA reads TGTGCCAGCAGCTTATCCCCGTTAAATTCTGGAAACACCATATATTTT. This translates into CASSLSPLNSGNTIYF. The chain combines TRBV11-2 with TRBJ1-3; D gene unclear. V was shortened by 2 bases and J by 1 base, with 12 bases between the two germline ends. Germline V CDR1 and CDR2: SGHAT, FQNNGV. CDR3 length: 16 residues.

The chain carries TRBV3-1 (or the pseudogene TRBV3-2) and TRBJ2-7; TRBD2 agrees at 8 bases. Germline V lookup: CDR1 LGHDT, CDR2 YNNKEL (reference sequence). V was clipped by 3 bases and J by 0 bases; unmatched bases: 7. The CDR3 has 16 residues. The CDR3 region has the DNA TGTGCCAGCAGCCACGGCGGGGGGCTGAGCTCCTACGAGCAGTACTTC. Protein: CASSHGGGLSSYEQYF.